This T cell receptor beta chain was observed in a study of molecular identifiers for immune sequencing clone quantification. The sorting of naive CD8 T cells used the CD8+CD4-CCR7+CD45RA+ phenotype. Study-level findings and limits: Over 99% of effector molecules, yet under 1% of naive-cell molecules, were held by clones above 20 RNA copies.

Germline CDR1 is LGHDT and CDR2 is YNNKEL (reference sequence). CDR3 length equals 15 residues. The V end was cut by 4 bases, the J end by 7 bases, with 20 bases between. Methods described previously were used for bulk TCR libraries, and listed TCR primers were applied. TCRdb called the PCR reads again in MiXCR, with one record for every CDR3 protein. Counted here are 60,000 to 70,000 distinct CDR3 sequences, 15% to 20% occurring once; the ten biggest clones make up under 1.5%. This clonotype appeared a few times. Its target is not known. Sequencing was done on a sample of naive CD8+ T cells from blood, with Jurkat cell RNA spiked in. Subset reported: FACS-sorted CD8+CD4-CCR7+CD45RA+ naive T cells. The V gene is TRBV3-1, the J gene TRBJ2-7; maybe TRBD2 (6 bases). This receptor was obtained from a human donor in good health. Some libraries in this study had Jurkat cell RNA spiked in. The CDR3 DNA reads as TGTGCCAGCAGCCCACGGGGGAGATCCGTGCTGGAGCAGTACTTC. It translates to CASSPRGRSVLEQYF.